Listed below are T cell receptor beta chains from one sample, sequenced in a study of blood T cell repertoires in COVID-19. Measured with immunoSEQ multiplex PCR; TCRdb has only the in-frame clones, and not every one. The sample consists of tens of thousands of clones, approximately 80% of them appearing once. Source material: peripheral blood. The receptors stem from an older man with active COVID-19. CDR3s include the opening cysteine and the closing phenylalanine or tryptophan. A D gene is named only where the DNA matches it firmly. Part of the rows lack a size; the others show once, few, many or a class for expanded clones.

cdr3_aa cdr3_nt v_call d_call j_call clone_size
CASSAPTGIFGYTF TGTGCCAGCAGTGCCCCGACAGGCATATTTGGCTACACCTTC TRBV28 NA TRBJ1-2 NA
CASSLAPGSGYGYTF TGCGCCAGCAGCTTGGCCCCGGGATCGGGCTATGGCTACACCTTC TRBV5-1 NA TRBJ1-2 NA
CAWSTGTGMFEQYF TGTGCCTGGAGTACCGGGACAGGGATGTTCGAGCAGTACTTC TRBV30 TRBD1 TRBJ2-7 NA
CASSEVSTNEKLFF TGTGCCAGCAGCGAGGTGTCAACTAATGAAAAACTGTTTTTT TRBV7-2 NA TRBJ1-4 few
CASSFPGGGYTF TGTGCCAGCAGCTTCCCCGGGGGAGGCTACACCTTC TRBV7-3 NA TRBJ1-2 NA
CASSPSSYEQFF TGTGCCAGCAGCCCTAGCTCCTATGAGCAGTTCTTC TRBV11-3 NA TRBJ2-1 few
CASSPLAGELGEQFF TGTGCCAGCAGCCCGCTAGCGGGAGAGCTCGGTGAGCAGTTCTTC TRBV7-3 TRBD2 TRBJ2-1 NA
CASSVAPHATDTQYF TGTGCCAGCAGCGTAGCCCCGCATGCGACAGATACGCAGTATTTT TRBV9 NA TRBJ2-3 NA
CATSRVSSGSGWENIQYF TGTGCCACCAGCAGAGTTTCAAGCGGGAGTGGTTGGGAAAACATTCAGTACTTC TRBV15 TRBD2 TRBJ2-4 few
CASSLNAGFNEQFF TGTGCCAGCAGTTTAAATGCGGGGTTCAATGAGCAGTTCTTC TRBV27 NA TRBJ2-1 NA
CASSQDGGLAAYNEQFF TGTGCCAGCAGCCAAGATGGCGGACTAGCAGCCTACAATGAGCAGTTCTTC TRBV4-2 TRBD2 TRBJ2-1 NA
CASAPLAGMGAQETQYF TGTGCCTCCGCGCCCCTAGCGGGTATGGGGGCCCAAGAGACCCAGTACTTC TRBV19 TRBD2 TRBJ2-5 NA
CASSLIGGDTQYF TGCGCCAGCAGCTTGATTGGGGGGGATACGCAGTATTTT TRBV5-1 NA TRBJ2-3 NA
CASSPWIAGAYNEQFF TGTGCCAGCAGCCCCTGGATAGCGGGGGCCTACAATGAGCAGTTCTTC TRBV13 TRBD2 TRBJ2-1 NA
CASSLGTVDTGELFF TGCGCCAGCAGCTTGGGGACAGTTGACACCGGGGAGCTGTTTTTT TRBV5-1 NA TRBJ2-2 NA
CASSWDYSTDTQYF TGTGCCAGCAGCTGGGACTACAGCACAGATACGCAGTATTTT TRBV6-5 TRBD2 TRBJ2-3 NA
CASSQVAGGGPDTQYF TGTGCCAGCAGCCAAGTCGCGGGAGGTGGCCCAGATACGCAGTATTTT TRBV4-2 TRBD2 TRBJ2-3 NA
CSVGTGGVTEAFF TGCAGCGTCGGTACGGGGGGAGTCACTGAAGCTTTCTTT TRBV29-1 NA TRBJ1-1 NA
CASHQGQGAGQETQYF TGTGCTAGCCACCAGGGACAGGGGGCCGGGCAAGAGACCCAGTACTTC TRBV12-5 TRBD1 TRBJ2-5 NA
CASKTGSYGYTF TGTGCCAGCAAGACAGGGTCCTATGGCTACACCTTC TRBV6-5 TRBD1 TRBJ1-2 NA
CASSQIQGGGNEQFF TGCGCCAGCAGCCAAATCCAGGGTGGTGGCAATGAGCAGTTCTTC TRBV4-1 NA TRBJ2-1 once
CASTGPGDEQFF TGTGCCAGCACCGGGCCCGGGGATGAGCAGTTCTTC TRBV18 NA TRBJ2-1 once
CAWINTRDRGLNTEAFF TGTGCCTGGATTAACACTCGGGACAGGGGATTAAACACTGAAGCTTTCTTT TRBV30 TRBD1 TRBJ1-1 NA
CASSPNDRTSTYGYTF TGTGCCAGCAGCCCAAACGACAGGACGTCGACCTATGGCTACACCTTC TRBV7-3 NA TRBJ1-2 few
CSVVGGSTDTQYF TGCAGCGTTGTCGGGGGTAGCACAGATACGCAGTATTTT TRBV29-1 NA TRBJ2-3 NA
CSAGTGVGYTF TGCAGCGCCGGGACAGGGGTCGGCTACACCTTC TRBV29-1 TRBD1 TRBJ1-2 NA
CASSETGLKLSYGYTF TGTGCCAGCAGCGAGACGGGACTCAAACTAAGCTATGGCTACACCTTC TRBV5-6 NA TRBJ1-2 many
CASSPRDPIGQETQYF TGTGCCAGCAGCCCCCGGGATCCTATCGGCCAAGAGACCCAGTACTTC TRBV11-2 NA TRBJ2-5 NA
CASSQEGQGIANQPQHF TGTGCCAGCAGCCAAGAAGGGCAGGGGATTGCAAATCAGCCCCAGCATTTT TRBV3-1/TRBV3-2 NA TRBJ1-5 NA
CASSRLGTSNRYSGANVLTF TGTGCCAGCAGCAGGCTCGGGACATCAAACAGATACTCTGGGGCCAACGTCCTGACTTTC TRBV7-9 NA TRBJ2-6 once
CASSLSRNTEAFF TGTGCCAGCAGCCTGTCGAGGAACACTGAAGCTTTCTTT TRBV11-2 NA TRBJ1-1 NA
CASSSDFLNEQYF TGTGCCAGCAGTTCGGACTTCCTCAACGAGCAGTACTTC TRBV5-4 NA TRBJ2-7 NA
CASSEGLAVNTGELFF TGTGCCAGCAGTGAGGGACTAGCGGTGAACACCGGGGAGCTGTTTTTT TRBV28 TRBD2 TRBJ2-2 NA
CATSDLPGVAPLHF TGTGCCACCAGTGATTTGCCCGGGGTAGCACCCCTCCACTTT TRBV24-1 NA TRBJ1-6 NA
CASSLGDREARAEQFF TGCGCCAGCAGCTTAGGGGACCGGGAGGCTCGGGCTGAGCAGTTCTTC TRBV5-1 TRBD2 TRBJ2-1 NA
CASSVGYTPWETQYF TGTGCCAGCAGCGTAGGTTACACCCCGTGGGAGACCCAGTACTTC TRBV9 NA TRBJ2-5 once
CASRDGSSYNSPLHF TGTGCCAGCCGGGACGGGAGCTCCTATAATTCACCCCTCCACTTT TRBV6-6 NA TRBJ1-6 few
CASSSPGQGAGGYTF TGTGCCAGCAGTTCGCCGGGACAGGGGGCGGGAGGCTACACCTTC TRBV28 TRBD1 TRBJ1-2 NA
CASSDSLSTGELFF TGTGCCAGCAGTGATAGTCTATCCACCGGGGAGCTGTTTTTT TRBV2 NA TRBJ2-2 NA
CASSLQGARGETQYF TGTGCCAGCAGCTTGCAGGGGGCGCGAGGCGAGACCCAGTACTTC TRBV7-6 TRBD1 TRBJ2-5 NA
CASSSLDRAYEQYF TGTGCCAGCAGCTCGTTGGACAGGGCCTACGAGCAGTACTTC TRBV7-9 TRBD1 TRBJ2-7 NA
CSVGHDNNSPLHF TGCAGCGTCGGACATGACAATAATTCACCCCTCCACTTT TRBV29-1 NA TRBJ1-6 NA
CASRGGQINTEAFF TGTGCCAGCAGGGGGGGACAGATTAACACTGAAGCTTTCTTT TRBV28 TRBD1 TRBJ1-1 NA